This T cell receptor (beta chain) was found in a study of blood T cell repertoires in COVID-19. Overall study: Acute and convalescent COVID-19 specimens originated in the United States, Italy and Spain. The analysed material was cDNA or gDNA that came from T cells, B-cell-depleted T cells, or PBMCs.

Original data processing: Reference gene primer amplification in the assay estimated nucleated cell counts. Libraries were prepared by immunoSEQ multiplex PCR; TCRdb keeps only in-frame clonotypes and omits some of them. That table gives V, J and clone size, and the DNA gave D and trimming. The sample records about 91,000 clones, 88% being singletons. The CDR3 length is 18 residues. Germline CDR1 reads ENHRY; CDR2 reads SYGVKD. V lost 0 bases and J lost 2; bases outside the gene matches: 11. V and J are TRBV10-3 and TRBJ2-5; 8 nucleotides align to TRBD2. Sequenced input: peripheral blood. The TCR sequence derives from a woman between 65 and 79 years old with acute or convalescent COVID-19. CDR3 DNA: TGTGCCATCAGTGAGTCCCACCTCGGAGCGGGGGCACAAGAGACCCAGTACTTC. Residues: CAISESHLGAGAQETQYF.